Each of the 6 T cell receptor beta chains below was sequenced from the same sample in a study of blood T cell repertoires in COVID-19. Sequenced by immunoSEQ multiplex PCR; TCRdb stores in-frame clones only, minus some. The sample consists of fewer than 300,000 clones, roughly 87% of them appearing once. Sequencing was carried out using peripheral blood. All receptors derive from a man aged 18 to 30 with active or convalescent COVID-19.

A single count supports this clone. The rearrangement links TRBV7-2 to TRBJ2-3; possibly TRBD2 for D (6 bases). V was pared by 5 bases and J by 3 bases, with 15 bases between. The CDR3 has 15 amino acids. Germline CDR1 reads SGHTA; CDR2 reads FQGNSA. CDR3 region: CASSPRGRGTDTQYF. CDR3 DNA: TGTGCCAGCAGCCCAAGGGGACGGGGGACAGATACGCAGTATTTT. Based on the CDR3 plus reference TRBV7-2 and TRBJ2-3, the full variable domain is GAGVSQSPSNKVTEKGKDVELRCDPISGHTALYWYRQSLGQGLEFLIYFQGNSAPDKSGLPSDRFSAERTGGSVSTLTIQRTQQEDSAVYLCASSPRGRGTDTQYFGPGTRLTVL.

This rearrangement joins TRBV13 to TRBJ1-5; D unresolved. Germline values: CDR1 PRHDT, CDR2 FYEKMQ (reference sequence). The V and J ends lost 0 bases and 1 base respectively, with 4 bases between them. This CDR3 contains 14 residues. CDR3 sequence: CASSLGQSNQPQHF. CDR3 nucleotides: TGTGCCAGCAGCTTAGGACAAAGCAATCAGCCCCAGCATTTT.

The CDR3 DNA follows: TGTGCCAGTAGGCCGGGACAGGATTCACCCCTCCACTTT. Its protein product is CASRPGQDSPLHF. The chain couples TRBV19 to TRBJ1-6; TRBD1 matches 8 bases. The CDR3 has 13 residues. The junction had 3 bases not matched to a gene; V was cut back by 6 bases and J by 8 bases. Germline CDR1 and CDR2: LNHDA and SQIVND (reference sequence).

This clone appeared a single time. The rearrangement links TRBV7-6 to TRBJ2-6; no reliable D call. The V and J ends lost 1 base and 0 bases respectively, with 10 bases between them. This CDR3 region has 17 residues. Germline V gene data show CDR1 as SGHVS and CDR2 as FNYEAQ. The CDR3 reads CASSLGPGRSGANVLTF. In DNA form, the CDR3 reads TGTGCCAGCAGCTTAGGCCCGGGTCGCTCTGGGGCCAACGTCCTGACTTTC.

This chain links TRBV7-9 with TRBJ2-1; D not resolved. The CDR3 consists of 17 residues. Germline CDR1 is SEHNR and CDR2 is FQNEAQ (reference sequence). V was clipped by 5 bases and J by 0 bases, with 17 bases between them. As DNA, the CDR3 is TGTGCCAGCAGCGCCGCCCCCACAGAGAGCTCCTACAATGAGCAGTTCTTC. It codes for CASSAAPTESSYNEQFF.

The V gene is TRBV5-4, the J gene TRBJ1-2, with D possibly TRBD1 on 6 matching bases. Trimming pared 4 bases from V and 4 bases from J, leaving 17 bases between. The CDR3 is 15 residues long. Germline V CDR1 and CDR2: SGHNT, YYREEE (reference sequence). The CDR3 DNA reads TGTGCCAGCAGCCCGGCCGCGGACAGATCCTATGGCTACACCTTC. As protein: CASSPAADRSYGYTF.